Presented here are 17 T cell receptor beta chains from one specimen sequenced in a study of cytomegalovirus exposure and HLA in healthy donors. Only in-frame clones appear in the TCRdb table, and some are missing; sequencing was by immunoSEQ multiplex PCR. The sample records 170,000 or so clones, roughly four fifths being singletons. Sequenced material: PBMCs. These TCRs come from a woman under 30 in good health and CMV-seropositive.

The chain couples TRBV19 to TRBJ1-2; D unclear. This CDR3 has 12 amino acids. The germline V gene encodes CDR1 LNHDA and CDR2 SQIVND (reference sequence). Written as DNA, the CDR3 is TGTGTCAGGTCAGAGGATGCCTATGGCTACACCTTC. Translating gives CVRSEDAYGYTF.

V usage is TRBV6-5 and J usage is TRBJ2-2, with 8 bases lining up with TRBD2. In germline, CDR1 is MNHEY, CDR2 SVGAGI. The junction had 11 bases not matched to a gene; V was cut back by 10 bases and J by 7 bases. This CDR3 is 14 amino acids long. CDR3 sequence (DNA): TGTGCCACCATCCCGGGGGGGCGGTTCGGGGAGCTGTTTTTT. Its translation: CATIPGGRFGELFF.

This clone was seen a few times. The V and J genes are TRBV21-1 and TRBJ1-2; no check of the table's D call, TRBD1, against the DNA was made. TRBV21-1 is flagged as a pseudogene. The CDR3 sequence is 16 residues long. The CDR3 sequence is CASSSGTGRFWYGYTF. In DNA, the CDR3 is TGTGCCAGCAGCAGCGGGACAGGGCGGTTTTGGTATGGCTACACCTTC.

The rearrangement joins TRBV7-2 to TRBJ2-3; 9 bases map to TRBD2. The CDR3 has 16 amino acids. The germline V gene encodes CDR1 SGHTA and CDR2 FQGNSA. Trimming cost V 5 bases and J 6 bases; bases outside gene matches: 12. This chain's CDR3 is CASSKSIAGVGDTQYF. For the CDR3, the DNA is TGTGCCAGCAGCAAGTCCATAGCGGGGGTTGGCGATACGCAGTATTTT.

The rearrangement joins TRBV9 to TRBJ1-1; the D is unclear. Looked up from germline, CDR1 is SGDLS and CDR2 is YYNGEE. The V and J ends lost 3 bases and 6 bases respectively, with 18 bases between them. The CDR3 runs to 15 residues. The CDR3 loop is CASSEEVGSMAEAFF. CDR3 coding DNA: TGTGCCAGCAGCGAGGAGGTTGGGTCAATGGCTGAAGCTTTCTTT.

The rearrangement links TRBV7-9 to TRBJ1-1; D ambiguous. Germline V gene data show CDR1 as SEHNR and CDR2 as FQNEAQ (reference sequence). V lost 7 bases and J lost 3, with 12 bases in between. The CDR3 contains 13 residues. Here the CDR3 reads CASTKIEYTEAFF. For the CDR3, the DNA is TGTGCCAGCACCAAAATAGAGTACACTGAAGCTTTCTTT. Full variable domain (outside the CDR3, taken from reference TRBV7-9 and TRBJ1-1): DTGVSQNPRHKITKRGQNVTFRCDPISEHNRLYWYRQTLGQGPEFLTYFQNEAQLEKSRLLSDRFSAERPKGSFSTLEIQRTEQGDSAMYLCASTKIEYTEAFFGQGTRLTVV.

The chain combines TRBV18 with TRBJ2-3, with 8 bases that match TRBD2. The CDR3 totals 15 residues. J lost 6 bases, V lost 3 bases, and 8 bases had no gene match. Germline V CDR1 and CDR2: KGHSH, LQKENI. CDR3 in DNA: TGTGCCAGCTCACCTGAGCGGGGGCCGGGGGATACGCAGTATTTT. Translation: CASSPERGPGDTQYF.

The chain combines TRBV27 with TRBJ2-2; TRBD1 matches 9 bases. CDR1 is MNHEY, CDR2 SMNVEV, per germline (reference sequence). The CDR3 length is 14 residues. Trimming at V came to 10 bases and at J to 7 bases, leaving 10 bases not matched to a gene. As DNA, the CDR3 is TGTGCCATTGGGACAGGGAGTAATTACGGGGAGCTGTTTTTT. Translating gives CAIGTGSNYGELFF.

This sequence joins TRBV5-6 and TRBJ1-2; a possible D gene is TRBD1 (5 bases). Germline V CDR1 and CDR2: SGHDT, YYEEEE. V was trimmed by 1 base and J by 8 bases, leaving 12 bases between them. The CDR3 has 13 residues. The CDR3 DNA reads as TGTGCCAGCAGCTTGAAGGGGCCTCAAGGCTACACCTTC. Its protein is CASSLKGPQGYTF.

Note on this clone: Other DNA sequences of this sample code for an identical CDR3. V is TRBV9 and J is TRBJ1-1; no firm D call. This CDR3 has 13 residues. The germline V gene has CDR1 SGDLS and CDR2 YYNGEE. Deletions cut 4 bases from V and 1 base from J, with 8 bases between. CDR3 in amino acids: CASSLRQNTEAFF. In DNA form, the CDR3 reads TGTGCCAGCAGCTTAAGACAGAACACTGAAGCTTTCTTT.

The chain employs TRBV5-8 and TRBJ1-1; D is possibly TRBD1 (5 bases). Germline CDR1 and CDR2: SGHTS and YDEGEE. This CDR3 region has 14 residues. Trimming stripped 1 base from V and 1 base from J, with 8 bases between. CDR3 nucleotide sequence: TGTGCCAGCAGCTTGAGGGGCGGGAACACTGAAGCTTTCTTT. This sequence encodes CASSLRGGNTEAFF.

The gene calls are TRBV9 and TRBJ1-6, with D perhaps TRBD1 (5 bases). The length of the CDR3 is 14 residues. From germline, CDR1 is SGDLS and CDR2 YYNGEE. V dropped 3 bases and J dropped 7 bases, with 11 bases sitting between them. Here the CDR3 reads CASSGQGTNSPLHF. In DNA, the CDR3 is TGTGCCAGCAGCGGCCAGGGAACAAATTCACCCCTCCACTTT.

The genes are TRBV7-3 and TRBJ1-2, with D maybe TRBD1 (5 bases). The ends were cut back, 5 bases at V and 8 bases at J, with 15 bases in the middle. Germline values: CDR1 SGHTA, CDR2 FQGTGA. There are 13 residues in the CDR3. This chain's CDR3 is CASSQRGGRGYTF. CDR3 coding DNA: TGTGCCAGCAGCCAAAGGGGTGGAAGGGGCTACACCTTC.

The CDR3 sequence is CASSVSGGLRETQYF. DNA of the CDR3: TGTGCCAGCAGCGTTAGCGGGGGGTTGAGAGAGACCCAGTACTTC. The chain links TRBV9 to TRBJ2-5, with 10 positions matching TRBD2. The CDR3 totals 15 residues. Trimming took 2 bases from V and 4 from J; bases not matched to a gene: 5. Germline V gene sequence: CDR1 SGDLS, CDR2 YYNGEE.

This clone was found a few times. The genes are TRBV14 and TRBJ2-7; TRBD2 might be the D (5 bases). CDR1 is SGHDN and CDR2 is FVKESK in the germline V gene. This CDR3 region has 16 residues. Trimming stripped 0 bases from V and 2 bases from J, with 14 bases between. This CDR3 is CASSQDMDFRTYEQYF. CDR3 coding DNA: TGTGCCAGCAGCCAAGATATGGACTTCAGAACCTACGAGCAGTACTTC. Combining the CDR3 with reference TRBV14 and TRBJ2-7 gives the whole variable domain EAGVTQFPSHSVIEKGQTVTLRCDPISGHDNLYWYRRVMGKEIKFLLHFVKESKQDESGMPNNRFLAERTGGTYSTLKVQPAELEDSGVYFCASSQDMDFRTYEQYFGPGTRLTVT.

This chain uses TRBV27 with TRBJ2-3; the D gene is possibly TRBD2 (5 bases). Between the trimmed V and J ends, which lost 4 bases and 14 bases, there was a span of 19 bases. This CDR3 has 13 amino acids. Germline lookup yields CDR1 MNHEY and CDR2 SMNVEV (reference sequence). The CDR3 nucleotides are TGTGCCAGCAGTTCGGACGGTCCCCGAGGGTGGTATTTT. Its translation: CASSSDGPRGWYF.

CDR3 DNA: TGTGCCACAAGGACACCCAATTCACCCCTCCACTTT. Translating gives CATRTPNSPLHF. This chain joins TRBV10-3 and TRBJ1-6; TRBD1 might be the D (5 bases). The CDR3 consists of 12 residues. Germline-derived CDR1 and CDR2 are ENHRY and SYGVKD. Between the trimmed V and J ends, which lost 10 bases and 7 bases, there was a span of 11 bases.